Below are 10 T cell receptor beta chains sequenced from a single sample in a study of Graves' ophthalmopathy and Graves' hyperthyroidism. Amplification targeted the TCR beta CDR3 regions, with RNA transcripts as the source material. RT-PCR in the first round used HTBI primers; a second-round multiplex PCR followed. A single record per CDR3 protein comes from TCRdb applying MiXCR to the multiplex PCR reads. The table shows 350,000 or so distinct CDR3 sequences, with roughly a sixth occurring only once. Sample: peripheral blood. The receptors were gathered from an adult man with Graves' ophthalmopathy.

This clonotype showed up just a few times. This rearrangement joins TRBV3-1 to TRBJ1-2; D not resolved. CDR1 LGHDT and CDR2 YNNKEL come from the germline V gene (reference sequence). Deletions cut 2 bases from V and 5 bases from J, with 15 bases between. The CDR3 consists of 15 residues. The CDR3 region is CASSQKGRSLYGYTF. As DNA, the CDR3 is TGTGCCAGCAGCCAAAAGGGCAGATCCCTTTATGGCTACACCTTC. Together with reference TRBV3-1 and TRBJ1-2, the CDR3 gives the full variable domain: DTAVSQTPKYLVTQMGNDKSIKCEQNLGHDTMYWYKQDSKKFLKIMFSYNNKELIINETVPNRFSPKSPDKAHLNLHINSLELGDSAVYFCASSQKGRSLYGYTFGSGTRLTVV.

This clonotype was detected many times. V and J are TRBV6-1 and TRBJ2-7, with 7 bases aligning to TRBD2. The CDR3 loop spans 16 amino acids. Germline CDR1 is MNHNS and CDR2 is SASEGT. The trim removed 7 bases at V and 0 bases at J, leaving 12 bases unmatched. CDR3: CASTPLGGGYSYEQYF. The CDR3, as DNA: TGTGCCAGCACCCCCCTCGGCGGGGGATACTCCTACGAGCAGTACTTC.

This clonotype was observed many times. The chain carries TRBV2 and TRBJ1-3; D remains unclear. Trimming took 8 bases from V and 4 from J, leaving 12 bases between them. From germline, CDR1 is SNHLY and CDR2 FYNNEI. The CDR3 length is 13 residues. CDR3 in DNA: TGTGCCAGCCAGAGGATGCAGGGAAACACCATATATTTT. It yields the protein CASQRMQGNTIYF.

The V and J genes are TRBV6-1 and TRBJ1-5; D remains unclear. V lost 4 bases and J 3 bases, leaving 13 bases between the germline ends. Germline CDR1 MNHNS, CDR2 SASEGT. The CDR3 runs 15 residues. Here the CDR3 DNA reads TGTGCCAGCAGTGGGAGGGAAGGGCTCAATCAGCCCCAGCATTTT. Translated, it gives CASSGREGLNQPQHF.

This clonotype was counted at least ten times. The V call is TRBV4-2, the J call TRBJ2-7; TRBD2 agrees at 8 bases. This CDR3 has 15 amino acids. V was pared by 4 bases and J by 3 bases, with 8 bases of the junction left unmatched. Germline V gives CDR1 LGHNA, CDR2 YNFKEQ. CDR3 loop: CASSPGAGGNYEQYF. CDR3 in DNA: TGTGCCAGCAGCCCCGGGGCGGGGGGTAACTACGAGCAGTACTTC.

This clonotype was counted many times. The chain has TRBV10-3 and TRBJ1-2; the match to TRBD1 covers 7 bases. V trimming: 3 bases; J trimming: 6 bases; junction bases outside the gene matches: 7. There are 14 residues in the CDR3. CDR1 is ENHRY and CDR2 is SYGVKD in the germline V gene. CDR3 in amino acids: CAISDLTGRNGYTF. CDR3 nucleotides: TGTGCCATCAGTGACTTGACAGGGCGGAATGGCTACACCTTC.

This clonotype occurred once. The chain has TRBV6-1 and TRBJ2-5; 11 nucleotides align to TRBD1. The V and J ends lost 7 bases and 1 base, in that order; junction bases with no gene match: 2. Germline V CDR1 and CDR2: MNHNS, SASEGT. The CDR3 runs 14 residues. This CDR3 is CASTGTGGQETQYF. The CDR3 DNA follows: TGTGCCAGCACGGGGACAGGGGGCCAAGAGACCCAGTACTTC.

About this clonotype itself: Its ends do not fully match the called genes, so a read error is possible. The chain links TRBV27 to TRBJ1-1, with D unclear. The CDR3 runs 12 residues. Germline V gene lookup returns CDR1 MNHEY and CDR2 SMNVEV (reference sequence). CDR3 sequence (DNA): TGTGCCAGGACGGTCCCGGCGACTGAAGCCTTCTTT. Translated, it gives CARTVPATEAFF.

This clonotype came up many times. This sequence joins TRBV6-1 and TRBJ2-4, with 8 nucleotides matching TRBD1. The CDR3 has 12 residues. V gave up 6 bases and J gave up 6 bases; unmatched junction bases: 1. Germline CDR1 and CDR2: MNHNS and SASEGT. CDR3 sequence: CASSTGGNIQYF. The DNA for the CDR3 is TGTGCCAGCAGCACAGGGGGAAACATTCAGTACTTC.

At least ten counts were recorded for this clonotype. The chain couples TRBV19 to TRBJ1-2, with 9 bases identical to TRBD1. CDR1 is LNHDA and CDR2 is SQIVND in the germline V gene (reference sequence). The CDR3 loop spans 13 amino acids. The V segment lost 9 bases and the J segment 2 bases; nucleotides outside the gene matches: 4. In DNA, the CDR3 is TGTGCCAGCCCACAGGGGGCAAACTATGGCTACACCTTC. Its protein product is CASPQGANYGYTF.